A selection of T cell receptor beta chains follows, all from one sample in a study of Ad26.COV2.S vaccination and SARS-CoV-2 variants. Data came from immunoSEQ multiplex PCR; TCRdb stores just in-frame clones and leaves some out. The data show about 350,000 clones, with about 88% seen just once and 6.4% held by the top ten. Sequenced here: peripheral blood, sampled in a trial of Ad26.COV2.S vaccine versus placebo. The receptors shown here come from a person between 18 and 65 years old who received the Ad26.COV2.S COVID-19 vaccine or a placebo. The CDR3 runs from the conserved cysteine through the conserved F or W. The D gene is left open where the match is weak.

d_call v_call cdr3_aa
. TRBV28 CASSRGGPSYEQYF
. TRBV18 CASSPPLTEGYEQYF
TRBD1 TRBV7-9 CASSLATGVNEKLFF
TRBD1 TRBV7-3 CASSPGQGNYGYTF
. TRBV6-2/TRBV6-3 CASSSSPGSLHHNSPLHF
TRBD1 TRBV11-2 CASSLVGEWDRGEEKLFF
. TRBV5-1 CASSLEVRPNTEAFF
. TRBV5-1 CASSLSGALSDTQYF
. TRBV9 CASSVLGDSPLHF
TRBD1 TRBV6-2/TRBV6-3 CASSDRGPGFSVYEQYF
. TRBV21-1 CASSKRGDTNQPQHF
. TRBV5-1 CASSLGIYLGNTEAFF
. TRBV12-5 CASGLGVDRLNEKLFF
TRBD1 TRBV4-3 CASSPTGAPGSNQPQHF
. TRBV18 CASSTDGSGNTIYF
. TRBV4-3 CASSQDRATNTGELFF
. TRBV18 CASSRGWWGEECGYTF
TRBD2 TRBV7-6 CASGISGSRADTQYF
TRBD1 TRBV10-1 CASTNRGRGFSSGQETQYF
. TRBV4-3 CASSQDSQGGIQYF
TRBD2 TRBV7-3 CASSPRPLGTSGASQETQYF
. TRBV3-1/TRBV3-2 CASSQDRNTDTQYF
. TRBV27 CASSPGRRSSYNEQFF
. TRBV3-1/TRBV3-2 CASSQKKSGGAPEAFF
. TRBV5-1 CASSQRQTNSPLHF
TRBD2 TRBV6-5 CASRGGRAQGEQFF
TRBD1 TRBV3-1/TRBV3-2 CASSQGTGRVYEQYF